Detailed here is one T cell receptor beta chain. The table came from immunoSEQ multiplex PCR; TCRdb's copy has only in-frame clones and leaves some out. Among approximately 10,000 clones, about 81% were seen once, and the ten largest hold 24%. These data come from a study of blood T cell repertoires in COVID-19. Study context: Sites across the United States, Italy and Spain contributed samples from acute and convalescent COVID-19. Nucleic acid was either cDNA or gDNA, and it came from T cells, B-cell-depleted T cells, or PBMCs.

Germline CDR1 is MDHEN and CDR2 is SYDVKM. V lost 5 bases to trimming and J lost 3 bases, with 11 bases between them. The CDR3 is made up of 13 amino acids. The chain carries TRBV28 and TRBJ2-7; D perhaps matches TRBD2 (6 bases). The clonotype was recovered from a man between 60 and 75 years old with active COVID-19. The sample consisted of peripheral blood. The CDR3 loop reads CASSRGTLYEQYF. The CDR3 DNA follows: TGTGCCAGCAGTCGCGGGACTCTCTACGAGCAGTACTTC.